Listed below are T cell receptor beta chains from one sample, sequenced in a study of CD4 T cells in relation to SARS-CoV-2 and coronaviruses. This table comes from immunoSEQ multiplex PCR, and its TCRdb copy is limited to in-frame clones, with some not included. Among approximately 37,000 clones listed, approximately 85% were seen once. Sequenced sample: memory CD4+ T cells from PBMCs. Receptors were obtained from an adult with COVID-19. The CDR3 runs from the conserved cysteine through the conserved F or W. A D gene is named only where the DNA matches it firmly. Not all rows give a size; the values are once, few, many and, for expanded clones, a class.

.,TRBJ1-2,.,TRBV5-8,CASSKLFGGDGYTF,TGTGCCAGCAGCAAACTCTTCGGGGGGGATGGCTACACCTTC
.,TRBJ1-2,.,TRBV6-1,CASSEDVSYGYTF,TGTGCCAGCAGTGAGGACGTATCCTATGGCTACACCTTC
few,TRBJ2-2,.,TRBV10-1,CASSDKGLNTGELFF,TGCGCCAGCAGTGACAAGGGACTGAACACCGGGGAGCTGTTTTTT
.,TRBJ1-5,TRBD1,TRBV2,CASSEAGWDRGSPQHF,TGTGCCAGCAGTGAAGCGGGATGGGACAGGGGTTCGCCCCAGCATTTT
.,TRBJ2-2,TRBD1,TRBV28,CASIRGTMNTGELFF,TGTGCCAGCATCAGGGGGACCATGAACACCGGGGAGCTGTTTTTT
.,TRBJ2-5,.,TRBV18,CASSQTGGETQYF,TGTGCCAGCTCACAGACTGGGGGAGAGACCCAGTACTTC
.,TRBJ2-1,.,TRBV5-1,CASSKDVKLGGNNEQFF,TGCGCCAGCAGCAAGGACGTGAAGTTGGGCGGCAACAATGAGCAGTTCTTC
.,TRBJ2-3,.,TRBV6-5,CASRLGDTQYF,TGTGCCAGCAGATTGGGAGATACGCAGTATTTT
.,TRBJ2-7,TRBD1,TRBV7-3,CASSSQGAAIYEQYF,TGTGCCAGCAGCTCCCAGGGGGCGGCTATTTACGAGCAGTACTTC
once,TRBJ2-1,TRBD2,TRBV30,CAWSVQLTASGSDEQFF,TGTGCCTGGAGTGTACAGTTGACTGCTAGCGGGAGTGATGAGCAGTTCTTC
.,TRBJ2-7,TRBD2,TRBV6-1,CASREAGGSYEQYF,TGTGCCAGCAGGGAAGCGGGAGGGTCCTACGAGCAGTACTTC
once,TRBJ2-4,.,TRBV28,CASSTFQGVKNIQYF,TGTGCCAGCAGCACGTTTCAGGGAGTCAAAAACATTCAGTATTTC
.,TRBJ2-5,TRBD2,TRBV7-9,CASSLVSGGETQYF,TGTGCCAGCAGCTTAGTGTCGGGAGGAGAGACCCAGTACTTC
.,TRBJ2-1,TRBD2,TRBV24-1,CATSDPGLAGVNEQFF,TGTGCCACCAGTGATCCGGGACTAGCGGGAGTTAATGAGCAGTTCTTC
once,TRBJ1-5,.,TRBV28,CASTTISGQPQHF,TGTGCCAGCACCACAATTTCGGGTCAGCCCCAGCATTTT
.,TRBJ2-2,TRBD2,TRBV15,CATSRDTSGRHTGELFF,TGTGCCACCAGCAGGGACACTAGCGGGAGGCACACCGGGGAGCTGTTTTTT
.,TRBJ2-7,TRBD2,TRBV7-2,CASSLGGGLAGYEQYF,TGTGCCAGCAGCTTAGGGGGGGGACTAGCGGGTTACGAGCAGTACTTC